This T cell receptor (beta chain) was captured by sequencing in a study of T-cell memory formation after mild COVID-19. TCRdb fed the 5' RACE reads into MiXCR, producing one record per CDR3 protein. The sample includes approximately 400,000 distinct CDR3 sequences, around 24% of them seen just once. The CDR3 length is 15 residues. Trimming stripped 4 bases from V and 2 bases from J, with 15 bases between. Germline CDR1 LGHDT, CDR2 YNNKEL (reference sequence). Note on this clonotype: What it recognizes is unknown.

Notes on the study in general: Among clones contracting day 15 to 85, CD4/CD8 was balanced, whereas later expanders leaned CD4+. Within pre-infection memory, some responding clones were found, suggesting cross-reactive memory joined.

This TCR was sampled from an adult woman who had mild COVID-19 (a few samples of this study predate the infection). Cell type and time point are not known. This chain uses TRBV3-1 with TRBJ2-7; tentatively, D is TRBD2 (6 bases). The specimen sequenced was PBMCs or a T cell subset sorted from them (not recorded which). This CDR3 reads CASSPLAGPAYEQYF. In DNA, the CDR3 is TGTGCCAGCAGCCCACTCGCGGGGCCCGCCTACGAGCAGTACTTC.